This paragraph reports one TCR beta chain. Antigen: not known. CDR3 length: 16 residues. The ends were cut back, 5 bases at V and 4 bases at J, with 18 bases in the middle. Germline CDR1 MDHEN, CDR2 SYDVKM. This table comes from immunoSEQ multiplex PCR, and its TCRdb copy is limited to in-frame clones, with some not included. The sample has some 120,000 clones; about nine tenths are singletons. The sample belongs to a study of T cell responses to AZD1222 COVID-19 vaccine. The study, taken as a whole, reports: CD4 TCRs associated with vaccination spanned spike, dominating at 160-218 and 743-854. The study sampled repertoires only after the peak T cell response. There were mostly white British donors and more females than males, and clonal diversity was possibly underestimated.

The starting material was peripheral blood, obtained on day 0 of AZD1222 vaccination. The source is an adult in good health. The chain links TRBV28 to TRBJ1-5; tentative D call: TRBD1 (5 bases). This CDR3 is CASSGAGPLPNQPQHF. In DNA, the CDR3 is TGTGCCAGCAGTGGGGCGGGACCCCTGCCGAATCAGCCCCAGCATTTT. The full variable domain, with the rest looked up from reference TRBV28 and TRBJ1-5, is DVKVTQSSRYLVKRTGEKVFLECVQDMDHENMFWYRQDPGLGLRLIYFSYDVKMKEKGDIPEGYSVSREKKERFSLILESASTNQTSMYLCASSGAGPLPNQPQHFGDGTRLSIL.